What follows are 19 T cell receptor beta chains derived from one specimen sequenced in a study of PD-1 blockade in classical Hodgkin lymphoma. The repertoire was sequenced with immunoSEQ multiplex PCR; TCRdb's copy has only in-frame clones and lacks some. Among roughly 86,000 clones listed, nearly 85% were seen once. Time point given: cycle 4 day 1 (C4D1), after more than five weeks of nivolumab. Following autologous stem cell transplantation, relapse occurred in every patient, and exposure to brentuximab vedotin varied. The specimen comprised peripheral blood mononuclear cells (PBMCs), sampled before the fourth cycle of nivolumab. The receptors come from a human donor with classical Hodgkin lymphoma.

The chain links TRBV9 to TRBJ2-1; tentative D call: TRBD2 (5 bases). The V and J ends lost 0 bases and 8 bases respectively, with 12 bases between them. This CDR3 spans 14 amino acids. Germline V lookup: CDR1 SGDLS, CDR2 YYNGEE. The chain's CDR3 is CASSVVGAEDEQFF. CDR3 coding DNA: TGTGCCAGCAGCGTAGTCGGAGCGGAGGATGAGCAGTTCTTC.

V is TRBV4-1 and J is TRBJ2-7, with unresolved D. The CDR3 is made up of 12 amino acids. Germline-derived CDR1 and CDR2 are MGHRA and YSYEKL. The V end lost 4 bases, the J end lost 4 bases, and 8 bases lay between the germline ends. The DNA for the CDR3 is TGCGCCAGCAGCCTCCCCAGGTACGAGCAGTACTTC. Translation: CASSLPRYEQYF.

In DNA form, the CDR3 reads TGCAGCGCCCGCGCCGATTACAATGAGCAGTTCTTC. It codes for CSARADYNEQFF. This chain connects TRBV29-1 to TRBJ2-1, with no clear D. Trimming took 7 bases from V and 4 from J, leaving 11 bases between them. The CDR3 spans 12 residues. Germline-derived CDR1 and CDR2 are SQVTM and ANQGSEA.

The J gene is TRBJ1-2, the V gene TRBV9; D is uncertain. CDR3 length: 14 residues. V dropped 4 bases and J dropped 2 bases, with 12 bases sitting between them. CDR1 SGDLS and CDR2 YYNGEE come from the germline V gene. This CDR3 reads CASSRDGENYGYTF. The CDR3 DNA reads TGTGCCAGCAGCCGGGATGGGGAAAACTATGGCTACACCTTC.

The CDR3 loop is CASRGWGDTGELFF. CDR3 in DNA: TGTGCCAGCAGGGGGTGGGGTGACACCGGGGAGCTGTTTTTT. The rearrangement joins TRBV6-1 to TRBJ2-2, with D hard to call. Between the trimmed V and J ends, which lost 6 bases and 3 bases, there was a span of 11 bases. Germline loops: CDR1 MNHNS, CDR2 SASEGT. The CDR3 consists of 14 residues.

CDR3 sequence: CASSLVGGVPGYTF. The CDR3 coding sequence is TGTGCCAGCAGCTTGGTCGGGGGAGTACCGGGCTACACCTTC. V and J are TRBV5-4 and TRBJ1-2, with D possibly TRBD1 on 5 matching bases. Trimming removed 0 bases at V and 8 bases at J, with 14 bases between. CDR1 and CDR2 (germline): SGHNT, YYREEE (reference sequence). The CDR3 runs to 14 residues.

This chain uses TRBV7-2 with TRBJ2-1, with 10 bases lining up with TRBD1. CDR1 is SGHTA and CDR2 is FQGNSA in the germline V gene. V gave up 5 bases and J gave up 7 bases; unmatched junction bases: 11. The CDR3 consists of 16 residues. CDR3: CASSPRGQDRGNEQFF. The CDR3 nucleotides are TGTGCCAGCAGCCCAAGGGGTCAGGACAGGGGGAATGAGCAGTTCTTC. The entire variable domain, with the rest obtained from reference TRBV7-2 and TRBJ2-1, is as follows: GAGVSQSPSNKVTEKGKDVELRCDPISGHTALYWYRQSLGQGLEFLIYFQGNSAPDKSGLPSDRFSAERTGGSVSTLTIQRTQQEDSAVYLCASSPRGQDRGNEQFFGPGTRLTVL.

The V and J genes are TRBV19 and TRBJ2-1; 7 bases align to TRBD2. There are 14 residues in the CDR3. The V segment lost 0 bases and the J segment 13 bases; nucleotides outside the gene matches: 9. Per the germline V gene, CDR1 is LNHDA and CDR2 is SQIVND (reference sequence). The CDR3: CASSIDRSGIYQFF. The CDR3 DNA reads TGTGCCAGTAGTATAGATCGCAGCGGGATCTACCAGTTCTTC.

A word on this clone: Without the conserved terminal phenylalanine or tryptophan, this CDR3 likely stems from a read error. The DNA is omitted, as the CDR3 cannot be located on it reliably, and the CDR3 follows TCRdb's listing. The genes are TRBV10-3 and TRBJ2-2. The CDR3 is 8 residues long, ends included. Germline CDR1 reads ENHRY; CDR2 reads SYGVKD. The CDR3 reads CAIARLHV.

V usage is TRBV5-6 and J usage is TRBJ2-1, with unresolved D. Germline CDR1 SGHDT, CDR2 YYEEEE. Trimming stripped 0 bases from V and 9 bases from J, with 7 bases between. CDR3 length equals 12 residues. The CDR3 sequence: CASSLATGEQFF. In DNA, the CDR3 is TGTGCCAGCAGCTTGGCGACGGGTGAGCAGTTCTTC.

In its sample, this clone was seen a few times. The V call is TRBV30, the J call TRBJ1-1, with a possible D match to TRBD1 (6 bases). The V and J ends lost 2 bases and 1 base respectively, with 14 bases between them. Germline CDR1 is GTSNPN and CDR2 is SVGIG (reference sequence). The CDR3 has 15 residues. The CDR3 sequence is CAWSPPGEGNTEAFF. Written as DNA, the CDR3 is TGTGCCTGGAGTCCTCCAGGGGAGGGGAACACTGAAGCTTTCTTT.

This clone was seen just once. J is TRBJ2-1 and V is TRBV5-1, with 9 bases lining up with TRBD1. This CDR3 is built from 15 residues. Germline V CDR1 and CDR2: SGHRS, YFSETQ. V gave up 4 bases and J gave up 2 bases; unmatched junction bases: 4. The CDR3 spells CASSPGQGTYNEQFF. The CDR3 nucleotides are TGCGCCAGCAGCCCGGGACAGGGAACCTACAATGAGCAGTTCTTC.

The J gene is TRBJ1-1, the V gene TRBV30; D might be TRBD1 (5 bases). The germline gives CDR1 GTSNPN, CDR2 SVGIG (reference sequence). The CDR3 length is 13 residues. The V and J ends lost 0 bases and 5 bases respectively, with 10 bases between them. The DNA for the CDR3 is TGTGCCTGGAGTGTAGGGGCGAGTACTGAAGCTTTCTTT. Its translation is CAWSVGASTEAFF.

This clone was detected once. The chain has TRBV19 and TRBJ1-1; perhaps TRBD1 as D (5 bases). The V and J ends lost 9 bases and 5 bases respectively, with 13 bases between them. The CDR3 has 12 amino acids. Germline assignment: CDR1 LNHDA and CDR2 SQIVND (reference sequence). The CDR3 loop is CASHAWGTEAFF. CDR3 DNA: TGTGCCAGCCACGCGTGGGGGACTGAAGCTTTCTTT.

The rearrangement joins TRBV27 to TRBJ2-7; 12 bases map to TRBD2. This CDR3 region has 18 residues. Germline-derived CDR1 and CDR2 are MNHEY and SMNVEV (reference sequence). After removal of 4 bases from V and 4 bases from J, the junction contained 14 bases not matched to a gene. CDR3 sequence reads: CASSSTFLAGGGWYEQYF. The CDR3 nucleotides are TGTGCCAGCAGTTCCACTTTCCTAGCGGGAGGGGGGTGGTACGAGCAGTACTTC.

The chain has TRBV5-8 and TRBJ2-7; D is possibly TRBD1 (5 bases). Germline CDR1 SGHTS, CDR2 YDEGEE. V was shortened by 3 bases and J by 2 bases, with 15 bases between the two germline ends. This CDR3 comprises 15 residues. In nucleotides, the CDR3 is TGTGCCAGCAGCTGGGGCCGAGTGGGGACCTACGAGCAGTACTTC. It encodes CASSWGRVGTYEQYF.

V usage is TRBV5-5 and J usage is TRBJ1-1; D ambiguous. V was trimmed by 1 base and J by 5 bases, leaving 12 bases between them. The germline gives CDR1 SGHKS, CDR2 YYEKEE (reference sequence). CDR3 length: 14 amino acids. CDR3 DNA: TGTGCCAGCAGCTTGCTGGACGGGAGGACTGAAGCTTTCTTT. Translation gives CASSLLDGRTEAFF.

The chain joins TRBV28 to TRBJ1-1; 7 bases are a match to TRBD1. The V segment lost 5 bases and the J segment 3 bases; nucleotides outside the gene matches: 9. The CDR3 sequence is 15 residues long. Germline lookup yields CDR1 MDHEN and CDR2 SYDVKM. Here the CDR3 DNA reads TGTGCCAGCAGTCCCAGACAGGGCTGGGACACTGAAGCTTTCTTT. This gives the protein CASSPRQGWDTEAFF.

The chain has TRBV7-2 and TRBJ1-5, with TRBD1 as a possible D gene (5 bases). The CDR3 is 15 amino acids. Germline V CDR1 and CDR2: SGHTA, FQGNSA. Deletions cut 5 bases from V and 0 bases from J, with 11 bases between. CDR3 bases: TGTGCCAGCAGCAGGGACGGGAATAGCAATCAGCCCCAGCATTTT. It yields the protein CASSRDGNSNQPQHF.